Shown below are 28 T cell receptor beta chains from a single sample sequenced in a study of blood T cell repertoires in COVID-19. Libraries were prepared by immunoSEQ multiplex PCR; TCRdb keeps only in-frame clonotypes and omits some of them. The profile shows under 200,000 clones, around four fifths of them singletons. The material sequenced was peripheral blood. The origin of the receptors is a woman of 80 years or more with acute or convalescent COVID-19.

The chain links TRBV2 to TRBJ2-5; D possibly corresponds to TRBD1 (5 bases). The V gene's germline CDR1 is SNHLY and CDR2 FYNNEI. The ends were cut back, 8 bases at V and 5 bases at J, with 15 bases in the middle. The length of the CDR3 is 13 residues. The CDR3 loop is CASYRGPGETQYF. CDR3 DNA sequence: TGTGCCAGCTATAGGGGTCCGGGTGAGACCCAGTACTTC. Complete variable domain (other parts from reference TRBV2 and TRBJ2-5): EPEVTQTPSHQVTQMGQEVILRCVPISNHLYFYWYRQILGQKVEFLVSFYNNEISEKSEIFDDQFSVERPDGSNFTLKIRSTKLEDSAMYFCASYRGPGETQYFGPGTRLLVL.

V and J are TRBV7-9 and TRBJ1-2; D may be TRBD1 (5 bases). Trimming cost V 2 bases and J 8 bases, with 12 bases left between them. This CDR3 contains 13 residues. Germline assignment: CDR1 SEHNR and CDR2 FQNEAQ (reference sequence). The CDR3 spells CASSLRGAAGYTF. CDR3 DNA: TGTGCCAGCAGCTTACGCGGGGCCGCCGGCTACACCTTC.

This chain joins TRBV18 and TRBJ1-1, with a tentative D call TRBD1 (5 bases). The CDR3 is 15 residues long. V was pared by 6 bases and J by 5 bases, with 19 bases between. Germline lookup yields CDR1 KGHSH and CDR2 LQKENI. CDR3: CASSPRTAGDTEAFF. As DNA, the CDR3 is TGTGCCAGCTCTCCAAGGACGGCGGGGGATACTGAAGCTTTCTTT.

The CDR3 protein is CASSIGGFNTGELFF. CDR3 DNA sequence: TGTGCCAGTAGTATCGGGGGGTTTAACACCGGGGAGCTGTTTTTT. The chain carries TRBV19 and TRBJ2-2, with 7 bases identical to TRBD2. From germline, CDR1 is LNHDA and CDR2 SQIVND (reference sequence). The CDR3 covers 15 residues. V gave up 3 bases and J gave up 2 bases; unmatched junction bases: 3.

This clone came up once. V gene TRBV11-2 combines with J gene TRBJ1-2; tentatively, D is TRBD1 (5 bases). This CDR3 contains 14 residues. Germline CDR1 and CDR2: SGHAT and FQNNGV. V lost 0 bases to trimming and J lost 2 bases, with 7 bases between them. The CDR3 spells CASSLEAGNYGYTF. In DNA, the CDR3 is TGTGCCAGCAGCTTAGAGGCAGGGAACTATGGCTACACCTTC.

The gene calls are TRBV10-3 and TRBJ2-3, with a weak D call TRBD2 (5 bases). There are 15 residues in the CDR3. Germline CDR1 is ENHRY and CDR2 is SYGVKD. V lost 5 bases to trimming and J lost 3 bases, with 15 bases between them. The CDR3 protein is CAISPRTSSTDTQYF. The CDR3 nucleotides read TGTGCCATCAGTCCACGGACTTCCTCGACAGATACGCAGTATTTT.

J is TRBJ2-7 and V is TRBV5-1, with a tentative D call TRBD1 (6 bases). There are 15 residues in the CDR3. Germline V gives CDR1 SGHRS, CDR2 YFSETQ. Trimming took off 2 bases at V and 5 bases at J, with 17 bases between the two ends. The CDR3 protein is CASSFGTPSLNEQYF. The DNA for the CDR3 is TGCGCCAGCAGCTTCGGGACACCCAGCCTCAACGAGCAGTACTTC.

This clone has more than one count but fewer than ten. V and J are TRBV7-2 and TRBJ2-2; D might be TRBD1 (5 bases). V was clipped by 2 bases and J by 4 bases, with 14 bases between them. From germline, CDR1 is SGHTA and CDR2 FQGNSA. This CDR3 has 16 amino acids. As DNA, the CDR3 is TGTGCCAGCAGCTTACAGGGTGCGTGGGCCACCGGGGAGCTGTTTTTT. Amino acids: CASSLQGAWATGELFF. The variable domain in full, completed from reference TRBV7-2 and TRBJ2-2, reads GAGVSQSPSNKVTEKGKDVELRCDPISGHTALYWYRQSLGQGLEFLIYFQGNSAPDKSGLPSDRFSAERTGGSVSTLTIQRTQQEDSAVYLCASSLQGAWATGELFFGEGSRLTVL.

To note about this clone: The germline gene is not matched at one end of the junction; a read error may be the cause. This sequence joins TRBV5-8 and TRBJ1-2; TRBD1 matches at 7 bases. This CDR3 has 15 amino acids. CDR1 is SGHTS and CDR2 is YDEGEE in the germline V gene. CDR3 DNA: TGTGCCAGCAGCCAGGGACAGCGGACTAACTATAGCTACACCTTC. Translated: CASSQGQRTNYSYTF.

This sequence joins TRBV6-2 or TRBV6-3 and TRBJ2-4; D might be TRBD1 (7 bases). V shed 6 bases and J shed 0 bases, with 18 bases lying between them. This CDR3 contains 17 residues. Germline CDR1 is MNHEY and CDR2 is SVGEGT. CDR3 DNA: TGTGCCAGCAGCCTACCTCCAGGGGGACTAGCCAAAAACATTCAGTACTTC. It specifies CASSLPPGGLAKNIQYF.

The chain is built from TRBV11-2 and TRBJ1-1; a weak D match, TRBD1 (5 bases). The length of the CDR3 is 17 residues. V was shortened by 0 bases and J by 3 bases, with 17 bases between the two germline ends. The V gene's germline CDR1 is SGHAT and CDR2 FQNNGV. The CDR3 is CASSLDLSQGYDTEAFF. DNA for the CDR3: TGTGCCAGCAGCTTAGATCTAAGTCAGGGATACGACACTGAAGCTTTCTTT.

V usage is TRBV2 and J usage is TRBJ1-5, with 10 bases aligning to TRBD1. The CDR3 spans 16 residues. With 6 bases clipped from V and 0 bases from J, the junction kept 5 bases outside the gene matches. Germline V gene data show CDR1 as SNHLY and CDR2 as FYNNEI. CDR3 coding DNA: TGTGCCAGCAGGGACAGGGGGACTAATAGCAATCAGCCCCAGCATTTT. Residues: CASRDRGTNSNQPQHF.

The genes are TRBV19 and TRBJ1-3, with unresolved D. There are 14 residues in the CDR3. Trimming cost V 6 bases and J 4 bases, with 13 bases left between them. CDR1 and CDR2 from the germline V gene are LNHDA and SQIVND (reference sequence). CDR3 bases: TGTGCCAGTAGGTTATCAGGTGGCGGAAACACCATATATTTT. It codes for CASRLSGGGNTIYF.

CDR3 region: CASRSIAGVRDEQFF. The CDR3 region has the DNA TGCGCCAGCAGAAGTATAGCGGGGGTGAGGGATGAGCAGTTCTTC. V gene TRBV5-1 combines with J gene TRBJ2-1; 9 bases match TRBD2. The CDR3 loop spans 15 amino acids. V gave up 5 bases and J gave up 8 bases; unmatched junction bases: 11. CDR1 and CDR2 (germline): SGHRS, YFSETQ.

The rearrangement links TRBV27 to TRBJ2-2; 8 bases line up with TRBD1. The CDR3 runs to 15 residues. Per the germline V gene, CDR1 is MNHEY and CDR2 is SMNVEV (reference sequence). V was clipped by 2 bases and J by 4 bases; unmatched bases: 3. The CDR3 protein is CASSLDRGFTGELFF. In nucleotides, the CDR3 is TGTGCCAGCAGTTTAGACAGGGGTTTCACCGGGGAGCTGTTTTTT.

This chain uses TRBV5-1 with TRBJ1-4; D perhaps matches TRBD1 (5 bases). Germline V gene data show CDR1 as SGHRS and CDR2 as YFSETQ. The CDR3 contains 15 residues. V lost 4 bases and J lost 9, with 19 bases in between. The CDR3 coding sequence is TGCGCCAGCAGCCCGCGTTCGACAGACCCTCAAAAACTGTTTTTT. Its translation is CASSPRSTDPQKLFF.

The chain is built from TRBV29-1 and TRBJ1-2, with D unclear. Germline CDR1 is SQVTM and CDR2 is ANQGSEA. V lost 3 bases and J 4 bases, leaving 21 bases between the germline ends. The CDR3 contains 16 residues. Written as DNA, the CDR3 is TGCAGCGTTGATTCTGGACGGACCTCGGGATCCTATGGCTACACCTTC. As protein: CSVDSGRTSGSYGYTF.

J is TRBJ2-7 and V is TRBV18, with 7 bases that match TRBD2. CDR3 length: 15 residues. Germline V gene lookup returns CDR1 KGHSH and CDR2 LQKENI. V lost 2 bases, J lost 3 bases, and 7 bases stayed unmatched. The CDR3 DNA is TGTGCCAGCTCACCAGTCGCTAGCGGAGACTACGAGCAGTACTTC. It encodes CASSPVASGDYEQYF.

CDR3 loop: CASSLGNDPFGAFF. The CDR3 DNA sequence: TGTGCCAGCAGCTTGGGGAACGACCCATTCGGGGCTTTCTTT. The V and J genes are TRBV5-4 and TRBJ1-1; D call uncertain. Germline CDR1 is SGHNT and CDR2 is YYREEE (reference sequence). V dropped 0 bases and J dropped 11 bases, with 17 bases sitting between them. The CDR3 extends over 14 amino acids.

The chain joins TRBV6-8 to TRBJ2-5, with TRBD2 matching 10 bases. Germline V gene data show CDR1 as MNHGY and CDR2 as SAAAGT. V was clipped by 6 bases and J by 4 bases; unmatched bases: 8. The CDR3 is 15 amino acids. DNA of the CDR3: TGTGCCAGCAGAACTAGCGGGGCCCCTCCAGAGACCCAGTACTTC. Its protein is CASRTSGAPPETQYF.

The chain joins TRBV6-6 to TRBJ1-1, with a weak D call TRBD1 (6 bases). This CDR3 comprises 15 residues. The germline V and J ends were trimmed by 8 bases and 5 bases, with 21 bases remaining between them. CDR1 and CDR2 from the germline V gene are MNHNY and SVGAGI (reference sequence). The CDR3 sequence is CASRFRPDSATEAFF. CDR3 sequence (DNA): TGTGCCAGCCGATTCCGACCGGACAGTGCGACTGAAGCTTTCTTT.

This chain links TRBV7-8 with TRBJ2-2; 7 bases fit TRBD2. The germline CDR1 and CDR2 sequences are SGHVS and FQNEAQ. This CDR3 is built from 15 residues. V shed 3 bases, J shed 3 bases, and the junction held 4 bases outside the gene matches. The CDR3 spells CASSLASGDTGELFF. The DNA of the CDR3 is TGTGCCAGCAGCTTGGCCAGCGGGGACACCGGGGAGCTGTTTTTT.

CDR3: CASSLTRQGGETQYF. In DNA, the CDR3 is TGTGCCAGCTCACTTACAAGACAGGGGGGAGAGACCCAGTACTTC. The V gene is TRBV18, the J gene TRBJ2-5; 9 nucleotides line up with TRBD1. V gave up 4 bases and J gave up 4 bases; unmatched junction bases: 7. CDR3 size: 15 residues. The germline V gene encodes CDR1 KGHSH and CDR2 LQKENI.

The chain combines TRBV7-6 with TRBJ2-3; possibly TRBD1 for D (5 bases). This CDR3 spans 13 amino acids. V dropped 4 bases and J dropped 5 bases, with 10 bases sitting between them. CDR1 and CDR2 (germline): SGHVS, FNYEAQ. The CDR3 coding sequence is TGTGCCAGCAGCTCCCAGGGAAGAGATACGCAGTATTTT. It translates to CASSSQGRDTQYF. The complete variable domain, with remaining parts taken from reference TRBV7-6 and TRBJ2-3, reads GAGVSQSPRYKVTKRGQDVALRCDPISGHVSLYWYRQALGQGPEFLTYFNYEAQQDKSGLPNDRFSAERPEGSISTLTIQRTEQRDSAMYRCASSSQGRDTQYFGPGTRLTVL.

This clone was picked up one time. The chain carries TRBV27 and TRBJ2-3; 11 bases map to TRBD2. After removal of 2 bases from V and 5 bases from J, the junction contained 0 bases not matched to a gene. The length of the CDR3 is 14 residues. Germline V gene data show CDR1 as MNHEY and CDR2 as SMNVEV (reference sequence). CDR3: CASSLLAGGDTQYF. The DNA for the CDR3 is TGTGCCAGCAGTTTACTAGCGGGAGGAGATACGCAGTATTTT.

This rearrangement joins TRBV3-1 (or the pseudogene TRBV3-2) to TRBJ1-4, with TRBD1 matching 7 bases. The CDR3 covers 15 residues. CDR1 is LGHDT and CDR2 is YNNKEL in the germline V gene (reference sequence). J lost 8 bases, V lost 5 bases, and 11 bases had no gene match. This chain's CDR3 is CASSYRRDRLEKLFF. For the CDR3, the DNA is TGTGCCAGCAGCTACCGCCGGGACAGACTCGAAAAACTGTTTTTT.

V and J are TRBV30 and TRBJ1-5, with D tentatively TRBD1 (6 bases). CDR1 and CDR2 (germline): GTSNPN, SVGIG (reference sequence). The CDR3 consists of 13 residues. V lost 4 bases and J 3 bases, leaving 10 bases between the germline ends. The DNA of the CDR3 is TGTGCCTGGAACAGGGCGGTCAATCAGCCCCAGCATTTT. This sequence encodes CAWNRAVNQPQHF.

The rearrangement joins TRBV3-1 (or the pseudogene TRBV3-2) to TRBJ1-3; the D is unclear. The germline V gene has CDR1 LGHDT and CDR2 YNNKEL (reference sequence). Trimming left V 2 bases short and J 5 bases short, with 13 bases between. The CDR3 is 15 amino acids. CDR3 nucleotides: TGTGCCAGCAGCCAATTCGAATTCGAGCGAAACACCATATATTTT. Translated: CASSQFEFERNTIYF.